This passage covers 31 T cell receptor beta chains from one sample sequenced in a study of blood T cell repertoires in COVID-19. Here immunoSEQ multiplex PCR was the method, and the copy in TCRdb shows in-frame clones only, minus some. The data contain under 150,000 clones, approximately 85% of them seen just once; the ten biggest clones take up roughly 8%. Sample: peripheral blood. The receptors shown here come from a woman in her sixties or seventies with COVID-19, enrolled during active disease.

The rearrangement uses TRBV18 and TRBJ2-7; TRBD1 aligns across 9 bases. The CDR3 sequence is 15 residues long. CDR1 KGHSH and CDR2 LQKENI come from the germline V gene. After removal of 3 bases from V and 5 bases from J, the junction contained 8 bases not matched to a gene. The CDR3 region is CASSPPGQGRDEQYF. CDR3 sequence (DNA): TGTGCCAGCTCACCTCCTGGACAGGGGCGCGACGAGCAGTACTTC.

The J gene is TRBJ2-7, the V gene TRBV6-5; TRBD1 might be the D (5 bases). The CDR3 is 13 residues long. The V gene lost 2 bases and the J gene lost 0 bases, with 5 bases spanning the gap. Germline CDR1 reads MNHEY; CDR2 reads SVGAGI. Written as DNA, the CDR3 is TGTGCCAGCAGTTACGACAGCTCCTACGAGCAGTACTTC. Translation gives CASSYDSSYEQYF.

The chain combines TRBV18 with TRBJ1-1; 11 nucleotides match TRBD1. Germline V gene lookup returns CDR1 KGHSH and CDR2 LQKENI. V lost 3 bases to trimming and J lost 8 bases; unmatched junction nucleotides: 2. This CDR3 has 13 amino acids. DNA for the CDR3: TGTGCCAGCTCACCCAGGGACAGGGGGGAAGCTTTCTTT. It translates to CASSPRDRGEAFF.

The sample holds a few counts of this clone. The chain recombines TRBV3-1 (or the pseudogene TRBV3-2) with TRBJ2-1; 9 positions match TRBD1. Germline-derived CDR1 and CDR2 are LGHDT and YNNKEL (reference sequence). V gave up 4 bases and J gave up 7 bases; unmatched junction bases: 5. The CDR3 runs to 14 residues. The CDR3 sequence is CASSLPGQGNEQFF. CDR3 nucleotide sequence: TGTGCCAGCAGCCTTCCGGGACAGGGTAATGAGCAGTTCTTC.

V and J are TRBV21-1 and TRBJ1-4. TRBV21-1 is noted as a pseudogene. This CDR3 contains 20 residues. The CDR3 DNA sequence: TGTGCCAGCAGCAAAGAGCGGCGCTTGTTAGTGGTGGCAACTAATGAAAAACTGTTTTTT. It specifies CASSKERRLLVVATNEKLFF.

The genes are TRBV4-1 and TRBJ2-1; 8 nucleotides align to TRBD1. The J segment lost 4 bases and the V segment lost 1 base, leaving 6 bases of the junction unmatched. Per the germline V gene, CDR1 is MGHRA and CDR2 is YSYEKL. The CDR3 has 16 amino acids. CDR3 DNA: TGCGCCAGCAGCCAAGCCCGGGACAGGAGATACAATGAGCAGTTCTTC. It codes for CASSQARDRRYNEQFF.

V and J are TRBV3-1 (or the pseudogene TRBV3-2) and TRBJ1-5; a weak D match, TRBD1 (6 bases). Germline CDR1 is LGHDT and CDR2 is YNNKEL (reference sequence). The length of the CDR3 is 14 residues. V dropped 6 bases and J dropped 3 bases, with 12 bases sitting between them. The CDR3 region has the DNA TGTGCCAGCAGTCCTACAGGGTACAATCAGCCCCAGCATTTT. This encodes CASSPTGYNQPQHF.

The chain couples TRBV19 to TRBJ1-3, with TRBD1 identical over 7 bases. With 5 bases clipped from V and 0 bases from J, the junction kept 10 bases outside the gene matches. CDR3 size: 17 residues. Per the germline V gene, CDR1 is LNHDA and CDR2 is SQIVND (reference sequence). The CDR3 sequence is CASSGGTVPFSGNTIYF. In DNA, the CDR3 is TGTGCCAGTAGTGGTGGGACAGTTCCCTTCTCTGGAAACACCATATATTTT. Full variable domain (missing parts from reference TRBV19 and TRBJ1-3): DGGITQSPKYLFRKEGQNVTLSCEQNLNHDAMYWYRQDPGQGLRLIYYSQIVNDFQKGDIAEGYSVSREKKESFPLTVTSAQKNPTAFYLCASSGGTVPFSGNTIYFGEGSWLTVV.

The V call is TRBV1, the J call TRBJ2-2; no check of the table's D call, TRBD1, against the DNA was made. TRBV1 is assigned pseudogene status. The CDR3 runs to 17 residues. CDR3 nucleotides: TGCACCAGCAGCCAAGAACTCAGGGAAGGGGGTCCCGGGGAGCTGTTTTTT. Protein sequence: CTSSQELREGGPGELFF.

This chain uses TRBV5-1 with TRBJ2-1; TRBD1 aligns across 9 bases. CDR3 size: 15 residues. With 0 bases clipped from V and 4 bases from J, the junction kept 2 bases outside the gene matches. The V gene's germline CDR1 is SGHRS and CDR2 YFSETQ. As DNA, the CDR3 is TGCGCCAGCAGCTTGGTGGGGACAGGGTACAATGAGCAGTTCTTC. Protein sequence: CASSLVGTGYNEQFF.

This chain uses TRBV11-2 with TRBJ1-1; D is possibly TRBD1 (6 bases). Trimming pared 5 bases from V and 5 bases from J, leaving 15 bases between. There are 14 residues in the CDR3. Germline assignment: CDR1 SGHAT and CDR2 FQNNGV. As DNA, the CDR3 is TGTGCCAGCAGCGTGCAGGGGTCCTGGACTGAAGCTTTCTTT. It translates to CASSVQGSWTEAFF.

A single count supports this clone. The chain is built from TRBV7-9 and TRBJ1-1, with TRBD1 as a possible D gene (6 bases). The V end lost 5 bases, the J end lost 8 bases, and 12 bases lay between the germline ends. There are 12 residues in the CDR3. Germline-derived CDR1 and CDR2 are SEHNR and FQNEAQ (reference sequence). CDR3 bases: TGTGCCAGCAGCCTCTTAGACAGGGAAGCTTTCTTT. Translating gives CASSLLDREAFF.

This clone was counted only a few times. This chain links TRBV4-1 with TRBJ1-1; maybe TRBD1 (5 bases). This CDR3 region has 13 residues. Trimming cost V 4 bases and J 7 bases, with 13 bases left between them. Germline V gene sequence: CDR1 MGHRA, CDR2 YSYEKL. The CDR3: CASSRPGAGEAFF. For the CDR3, the DNA is TGCGCCAGCAGCCGCCCTGGGGCAGGTGAAGCTTTCTTT.

The rearrangement uses TRBV6-6 and TRBJ1-4, with TRBD1 identical over 7 bases. Germline V gives CDR1 MNHNY, CDR2 SVGAGI (reference sequence). The CDR3 loop spans 12 amino acids. Trimming at V came to 8 bases and at J to 8 bases, leaving 5 bases not matched to a gene. The CDR3 nucleotides are TGTGCCAGCGAGGGGGCCAAGGAAAAACTGTTTTTT. Translation: CASEGAKEKLFF.

This rearrangement joins TRBV6-1 to TRBJ2-7, with D hard to call. The V end was cut by 2 bases, the J end by 3 bases, with 11 bases between. Germline V gene sequence: CDR1 MNHNS, CDR2 SASEGT. This CDR3 region has 14 residues. CDR3 loop: CASSEMNSHYEQYF. The CDR3 DNA sequence: TGTGCCAGCAGTGAAATGAACAGCCACTACGAGCAGTACTTC.

The rearrangement uses TRBV19 and TRBJ1-5, with D possibly matching TRBD1 (5 bases). The germline CDR1 and CDR2 sequences are LNHDA and SQIVND (reference sequence). This CDR3 has 15 residues. Trimming cost V 3 bases and J 6 bases, with 15 bases left between them. Written as DNA, the CDR3 is TGTGCCAGTAGTATTGAGGGGAGGTACGGTCAGCCCCAGCATTTT. The encoded protein is CASSIEGRYGQPQHF.

The chain joins TRBV19 to TRBJ1-2; TRBD1 agrees at 7 bases. Germline V CDR1 and CDR2: LNHDA, SQIVND (reference sequence). Losses at the gene ends were 8 bases for V and 0 bases for J; bases not matched to a gene: 3. This CDR3 comprises 13 residues. The CDR3 here is CASHRGTNYGYTF. Here the CDR3 DNA reads TGTGCCAGTCACAGGGGAACTAACTATGGCTACACCTTC. Full variable domain (remainder filled in from reference TRBV19 and TRBJ1-2): DGGITQSPKYLFRKEGQNVTLSCEQNLNHDAMYWYRQDPGQGLRLIYYSQIVNDFQKGDIAEGYSVSREKKESFPLTVTSAQKNPTAFYLCASHRGTNYGYTFGSGTRLTVV.

The CDR3 region is CASSLGTGGLSPLHF. In DNA form, the CDR3 reads TGCGCCAGCAGCTTGGGGACAGGAGGCCTATCACCCCTCCACTTT. The chain uses TRBV5-1 and TRBJ1-6; TRBD1 matches 7 bases. Germline V lookup: CDR1 SGHRS, CDR2 YFSETQ. J gave up 10 bases and V 0 bases, and 7 bases lay outside the gene matches. The CDR3 spans 15 residues.

This chain links TRBV11-2 with TRBJ1-1; maybe TRBD1 (5 bases). This CDR3 region has 12 residues. Germline loops: CDR1 SGHAT, CDR2 FQNNGV. V dropped 5 bases and J dropped 3 bases, with 7 bases sitting between them. The CDR3 region has the DNA TGTGCCAGCAGCGCGGGGGACACTGAAGCTTTCTTT. It translates to CASSAGDTEAFF. The entire variable domain, with the rest obtained from reference TRBV11-2 and TRBJ1-1, is as follows: EAGVAQSPRYKIIEKRQSVAFWCNPISGHATLYWYQQILGQGPKLLIQFQNNGVVDDSQLPKDRFSAERLKGVDSTLKIQPAKLEDSAVYLCASSAGDTEAFFGQGTRLTVV.

V and J are TRBV29-1 and TRBJ1-2; D is ambiguous. The CDR3 has 15 amino acids. With 1 base removed from V and 0 bases from J, the gap between germline ends came to 12 bases. CDR1 and CDR2 from the germline V gene are SQVTM and ANQGSEA. DNA of the CDR3: TGCAGCGTTGAAGCGTCCCCGTTAGCTAACTATGGCTACACCTTC. Translation: CSVEASPLANYGYTF. Together with reference TRBV29-1 and TRBJ1-2, the CDR3 gives the full variable domain: SAVISQKPSRDICQRGTSLTIQCQVDSQVTMMFWYRQQPGQSLTLIATANQGSEATYESGFVIDKFPISRPNLTFSTLTVSNMSPEDSSIYLCSVEASPLANYGYTFGSGTRLTVV.

The chain uses TRBV4-3 and TRBJ2-2, with 7 bases lining up with TRBD2. CDR1 is LGHNA and CDR2 is YSLEER in the germline V gene. After removal of 2 bases from V and 0 bases from J, the junction contained 6 bases not matched to a gene. This CDR3 spans 17 amino acids. The CDR3 spells CASSQSPAGSNTGELFF. The CDR3 DNA reads TGCGCCAGCAGCCAAAGTCCAGCGGGGTCGAACACCGGGGAGCTGTTTTTT.

The chain joins TRBV4-1 to TRBJ2-3; D is ambiguous. CDR3 length: 20 amino acids. V gave up 1 base and J gave up 2 bases, with 25 bases separating them. Germline assignment: CDR1 MGHRA and CDR2 YSYEKL. The CDR3, as DNA: TGCGCCAGCAGCCAAGGCAATTCGCCAACACCTCCATTTTACACAGATACGCAGTATTTT. Translation: CASSQGNSPTPPFYTDTQYF.

This clone was counted between two and nine times. This chain uses TRBV7-3 with TRBJ1-2, with 9 nucleotides matching TRBD1. The CDR3 is made up of 13 amino acids. Germline trimming cut 3 bases from V and 5 bases from J; bases unmatched to any gene: 1. Germline V gene lookup returns CDR1 SGHTA and CDR2 FQGTGA. The CDR3 DNA reads TGTGCCAGCAGCTTGGGACAGGGATATGGCTACACCTTC. Translation: CASSLGQGYGYTF. The whole variable domain, remainder taken from reference TRBV7-3 and TRBJ1-2, is GAGVSQTPSNKVTEKGKYVELRCDPISGHTALYWYRQSLGQGPEFLIYFQGTGAADDSGLPNDRFFAVRPEGSVSTLKIQRTERGDSAVYLCASSLGQGYGYTFGSGTRLTVV.

The chain carries TRBV29-1 and TRBJ1-1; tentative D call: TRBD1 (6 bases). Germline V CDR1 and CDR2: SQVTM, ANQGSEA. The CDR3 covers 12 residues. V dropped 5 bases and J dropped 5 bases, with 12 bases sitting between them. CDR3 DNA sequence: TGCAGCGTTCAACAGGGATGGACTGAAGCTTTCTTT. Its translation is CSVQQGWTEAFF. Full variable domain (outside the CDR3, taken from reference TRBV29-1 and TRBJ1-1): SAVISQKPSRDICQRGTSLTIQCQVDSQVTMMFWYRQQPGQSLTLIATANQGSEATYESGFVIDKFPISRPNLTFSTLTVSNMSPEDSSIYLCSVQQGWTEAFFGQGTRLTVV.

This chain connects TRBV19 to TRBJ1-4, with TRBD1 identical over 7 bases. Germline values: CDR1 LNHDA, CDR2 SQIVND (reference sequence). V shed 10 bases and J 7 bases; nucleotides not matched to a gene: 15. The CDR3 has 15 residues. Here the CDR3 DNA reads TGTGCCACAACCACCCAGGCGAGGGGGCCTGAAAAACTGTTTTTT. This sequence encodes CATTTQARGPEKLFF.

V gene TRBV21-1 combines with J gene TRBJ2-1; TRBD2 is taken as the D call from the table, unchecked against the DNA. TRBV21-1 is recorded as a pseudogene. The CDR3 totals 17 residues. CDR3 sequence (DNA): TGTGCCAGCAGCAAAGGCGTAGCGGGGAGCTCCTACAATGAGCAGTTCTTC. Translation: CASSKGVAGSSYNEQFF.

The J gene is TRBJ2-3, the V gene TRBV5-5, with unresolved D. CDR1 and CDR2 from the germline V gene are SGHKS and YYEKEE (reference sequence). The CDR3 loop spans 16 amino acids. V shed 4 bases and J shed 0 bases, with 15 bases lying between them. The CDR3 nucleotides read TGTGCCAGCAGCCCGGATGGCGAGGCTAGCACAGATACGCAGTATTTT. Translated, it gives CASSPDGEASTDTQYF.

The rearrangement uses TRBV4-1 and TRBJ1-2; 7 positions match TRBD1. CDR3 size: 17 residues. V lost 0 bases and J lost 5; bases outside the gene matches: 12. Germline V gene data show CDR1 as MGHRA and CDR2 as YSYEKL. Here the CDR3 reads CASSQDGGITGDYGYTF. CDR3 nucleotides: TGCGCCAGCAGCCAAGATGGGGGAATTACAGGGGATTATGGCTACACCTTC.

This clone was detected only once. The chain joins TRBV21-1 to TRBJ2-2; the D call of TRBD1 is as the table states it, not checked on the DNA. TRBV21-1 is termed a pseudogene. The CDR3 is made up of 15 amino acids. The CDR3 DNA reads as TGTGCCAGCAGCAAAGGTAACAGAAACACCGGGGAGCTGTTTTTT. Amino acids: CASSKGNRNTGELFF.

The chain employs TRBV7-9 and TRBJ1-1; D not certain. This CDR3 comprises 14 residues. The germline CDR1 and CDR2 sequences are SEHNR and FQNEAQ (reference sequence). Trimming left V 3 bases short and J 7 bases short, with 15 bases between. CDR3 nucleotides: TGTGCCAGCAGCTTTACCGCTGGGCCTTATGAAGCTTTCTTT. Amino acid sequence: CASSFTAGPYEAFF.

V and J are TRBV2 and TRBJ2-7; 10 positions agree with TRBD1. CDR3 length: 13 residues. Germline V lookup: CDR1 SNHLY, CDR2 FYNNEI. The ends lost 5 bases at V and 3 bases at J; junction bases unmatched: 1. CDR3 protein: CASSRDRGYEQYF. CDR3 nucleotides: TGTGCCAGCAGTCGGGACAGGGGCTACGAGCAGTACTTC.